A single sample is the source of the 32 T cell receptor beta chains below, sequenced in a study of T cell clones after liver transplantation. The repertoire was sequenced with immunoSEQ multiplex PCR; TCRdb's copy has only in-frame clones and lacks some. The profile shows more than 7,000 clones, more than 75% of them singletons. The source material was CD8+ T cells from blood, sampled at the 22-month timepoint. The source of these receptors is a human patient who received a liver transplant. Some of the T cells might come from the graft donor.

The sample holds one count of this clone. This chain links TRBV27 with TRBJ2-7, with TRBD1 identical over 10 bases. Germline V gene data show CDR1 as MNHEY and CDR2 as SMNVEV (reference sequence). This CDR3 is 14 amino acids long. V shed 3 bases and J 7 bases; nucleotides not matched to a gene: 6. The CDR3 nucleotides read TGTGCCAGCAGTTTTGGGACAGGGGTGGGGGAGCAGTACTTC. It is translated as CASSFGTGVGEQYF.

This clone was counted once. This chain uses TRBV2 with TRBJ1-5; D is uncertain. This CDR3 is 15 amino acids long. The V end lost 8 bases, the J end lost 0 bases, and 14 bases lay between the germline ends. Germline values: CDR1 SNHLY, CDR2 FYNNEI. As DNA, the CDR3 is TGTGCCAGCGCTGTCGACGGCAGTAGCAATCAGCCCCAGCATTTT. It translates to CASAVDGSSNQPQHF.

This clone was picked up a small number of times. The V call is TRBV6-6, the J call TRBJ1-1; D ambiguous. This CDR3 is built from 14 residues. Germline lookup yields CDR1 MNHNY and CDR2 SVGAGI (reference sequence). V lost 7 bases to trimming and J lost 0 bases, with 12 bases between them. The CDR3 region has the DNA TGTGCCAGCATCAAGGGCCTCATGAACACTGAAGCTTTCTTT. This sequence encodes CASIKGLMNTEAFF.

J is TRBJ1-2 and V is TRBV2; D uncertain. The CDR3 runs to 13 residues. V was trimmed by 4 bases and J by 1 base, leaving 7 bases between them. Looked up from germline, CDR1 is SNHLY and CDR2 is FYNNEI. CDR3 amino acids: CASSGSFNYGYTF. The DNA of the CDR3 is TGTGCCAGCAGTGGCAGTTTTAACTATGGCTACACCTTC. The variable domain in full, with the rest retrieved from reference TRBV2 and TRBJ1-2, is EPEVTQTPSHQVTQMGQEVILRCVPISNHLYFYWYRQILGQKVEFLVSFYNNEISEKSEIFDDQFSVERPDGSNFTLKIRSTKLEDSAMYFCASSGSFNYGYTFGSGTRLTVV.

This sequence joins TRBV6-1 and TRBJ2-3; D possibly corresponds to TRBD1 (6 bases). V lost 4 bases, J lost 1 base, and 18 bases lay in between. The germline gives CDR1 MNHNS, CDR2 SASEGT. The CDR3 consists of 17 residues. For the CDR3, the DNA is TGTGCCAGCAGTGCGTGGTCAGGGGCCTTGCGCACAGATACGCAGTATTTT. It yields the protein CASSAWSGALRTDTQYF.

The CDR3 DNA reads as TGTGCCAGCAGCGTCGGGGGAGCCAACATTCAGTACTTC. This codes for CASSVGGANIQYF. The chain employs TRBV9 and TRBJ2-4; D might be TRBD2 (6 bases). The CDR3 loop spans 13 amino acids. Germline values: CDR1 SGDLS, CDR2 YYNGEE. V gave up 2 bases and J gave up 7 bases, with 10 bases separating them.

The chain recombines TRBV7-9 with TRBJ2-3; TRBD2 might be the D (6 bases). Germline-derived CDR1 and CDR2 are SEHNR and FQNEAQ (reference sequence). The CDR3 spans 16 residues. Deletions cut 2 bases from V and 0 bases from J, with 12 bases between. In DNA, the CDR3 is TGTGCCAGCAGCTTATGGGGGGAAATCAGCACAGATACGCAGTATTTT. Translated: CASSLWGEISTDTQYF.

This chain uses TRBV6-6 with TRBJ2-1; unclear D gene. Trimming removed 7 bases at V and 4 bases at J, with 20 bases between. The CDR3 has 16 amino acids. Germline-derived CDR1 and CDR2 are MNHNY and SVGAGI (reference sequence). The CDR3 region is CASTYRVTLPYNEQFF. CDR3 coding DNA: TGTGCCAGCACCTACAGAGTGACGTTACCTTACAATGAGCAGTTCTTC.

The chain couples TRBV29-1 to TRBJ2-7; TRBD2 aligns across 12 bases. V trimming: 0 bases; J trimming: 9 bases; junction bases outside the gene matches: 9. The CDR3 is 15 amino acids. From germline, CDR1 is SQVTM and CDR2 ANQGSEA. Here the CDR3 DNA reads TGCAGCGTTGAAGATACGGCTAGCGGGGGGGGCCGGCAGTACTTC. Translating gives CSVEDTASGGGRQYF.

CDR3 nucleotides: TGTGCCAGCAGCTTGATTGGGCCGGCTAACGAGCAGTACTTC. Encoded protein: CASSLIGPANEQYF. This rearrangement joins TRBV5-4 to TRBJ2-7; no clear D. Trimming removed 1 base from V and 5 bases from J, with 13 bases in between. Germline-derived CDR1 and CDR2 are SGHNT and YYREEE (reference sequence). The CDR3 consists of 14 residues.

The gene calls are TRBV5-6 and TRBJ2-5; 9 bases are a match to TRBD1. CDR1 SGHDT and CDR2 YYEEEE come from the germline V gene. The CDR3 consists of 14 residues. V dropped 3 bases and J dropped 4; count of bases not matched to a gene: 4. The CDR3 DNA sequence: TGTGCCAGCAGCTGGGACAGGGACGGAGAGACCCAGTACTTC. Its protein is CASSWDRDGETQYF.

V and J are TRBV7-2 and TRBJ2-6, with TRBD1 as a possible D gene (6 bases). This CDR3 has 18 residues. Germline loops: CDR1 SGHTA, CDR2 FQGNSA. The V end lost 3 bases, the J end lost 4 bases, and 19 bases lay between the germline ends. CDR3 residues: CASSFLTGRLSGANVLTF. Written as DNA, the CDR3 is TGTGCCAGCAGCTTCCTGACAGGCCGCCTTTCGGGGGCCAACGTCCTGACTTTC.

The chain links TRBV6-1 to TRBJ2-7; the match to TRBD1 covers 12 bases. The CDR3 spans 15 residues. V lost 8 bases and J lost 7; bases outside the gene matches: 12. CDR1 and CDR2 (germline): MNHNS, SASEGT. CDR3 sequence reads: CASAPGTGGLGEQYF. In DNA, the CDR3 is TGTGCCAGCGCCCCCGGGACAGGGGGCTTGGGGGAGCAGTACTTC.

The CDR3 DNA reads as TGTGCCATCAGTGAGGTCAGGGGCGGGGACACTGAAGCTTTCTTT. Translation gives CAISEVRGGDTEAFF. The chain uses TRBV10-3 and TRBJ1-1; the D gene is possibly TRBD1 (6 bases). CDR3 length: 15 amino acids. The V and J ends lost 2 bases and 3 bases respectively, with 13 bases between them. CDR1 and CDR2 from the germline V gene are ENHRY and SYGVKD.

This chain links TRBV19 with TRBJ2-3; D is undetermined. Germline CDR1 LNHDA, CDR2 SQIVND (reference sequence). The CDR3 is 13 amino acids. V was pared by 3 bases and J by 3 bases, with 7 bases between. CDR3 DNA sequence: TGTGCCAGTAGTATGGCTTCAACAGATACGCAGTATTTT. It is translated as CASSMASTDTQYF.

This clone was seen only once. The chain recombines TRBV7-2 with TRBJ2-3, with 13 bases matching TRBD2. Per the germline V gene, CDR1 is SGHTA and CDR2 is FQGNSA. The CDR3 has 17 residues. V shed 2 bases and J 3 bases; nucleotides not matched to a gene: 5. The CDR3 is CASSLTSGGAWTDTQYF. Here the CDR3 DNA reads TGTGCCAGCAGCTTAACTAGCGGGGGGGCGTGGACAGATACGCAGTATTTT.

Concerning this clone itself: The same CDR3 arises from other DNA sequences in this sample as well. V usage is TRBV27 and J usage is TRBJ2-1; D is perhaps TRBD2 (6 bases). The ends were cut back, 5 bases at V and 6 bases at J, with 11 bases in the middle. This CDR3 is 13 amino acids long. Germline V gives CDR1 MNHEY, CDR2 SMNVEV (reference sequence). The CDR3 is CASSLGTLNEQFF. CDR3 nucleotides: TGTGCCAGCAGTCTCGGGACTCTCAATGAGCAGTTCTTC.

In DNA form, the CDR3 reads TGTGCCAGCAGCTTAACAGGGGACAACGAGCAGTACTTC. Protein: CASSLTGDNEQYF. This chain links TRBV7-9 with TRBJ2-7; 7 bases fit TRBD1. CDR1 SEHNR and CDR2 FQNEAQ come from the germline V gene (reference sequence). The CDR3 extends over 13 amino acids. The junction had 3 bases not matched to a gene; V was cut back by 2 bases and J by 5 bases.

The chain recombines TRBV11-3 with TRBJ2-3, with 10 nucleotides matching TRBD1. This CDR3 spans 16 amino acids. Germline loops: CDR1 SGHNT, CDR2 YENEEA. Trimming took 4 bases from V and 6 from J; bases not matched to a gene: 10. CDR3 nucleotide sequence: TGTGCCAGCAGCTCCCGCGGGACAGGGGTCACGGATACGCAGTATTTT. As protein: CASSSRGTGVTDTQYF. The whole variable domain, filled in from reference TRBV11-3 and TRBJ2-3, reads EAGVVQSPRYKIIEKKQPVAFWCNPISGHNTLYWYLQNLGQGPELLIRYENEEAVDDSQLPKDRFSAERLKGVDSTLKIQPAELGDSAVYLCASSSRGTGVTDTQYFGPGTRLTVL.

The chain uses TRBV13 and TRBJ2-7; maybe TRBD2 (6 bases). Germline V lookup: CDR1 PRHDT, CDR2 FYEKMQ (reference sequence). V shed 5 bases and J shed 0 bases, with 14 bases lying between them. CDR3 length: 15 residues. CDR3 residues: CASSRVRGSSYEQYF. DNA for the CDR3: TGTGCCAGCAGCCGCGTACGGGGGAGCTCCTACGAGCAGTACTTC.

The rearrangement uses TRBV5-4 and TRBJ1-2, with 7 bases that match TRBD1. With V trimmed by 5 bases and J by 3 bases, 7 bases remained unmatched. The CDR3 has 14 amino acids. CDR1 SGHNT and CDR2 YYREEE come from the germline V gene (reference sequence). CDR3 region: CASRSDRADYGYTF. CDR3 DNA: TGTGCCAGCAGATCCGACAGGGCAGACTATGGCTACACCTTC.

V is TRBV19 and J is TRBJ2-7; D remains unclear. V lost 5 bases to trimming and J lost 3 bases, with 11 bases between them. Germline values: CDR1 LNHDA, CDR2 SQIVND (reference sequence). This CDR3 has 13 residues. DNA of the CDR3: TGTGCCAGTAGTGGCGCGAGGCTCTACGAGCAGTACTTC. Translating it yields CASSGARLYEQYF.

The chain combines TRBV5-6 with TRBJ1-1; TRBD1 matches at 7 bases. The germline V gene encodes CDR1 SGHDT and CDR2 YYEEEE. The length of the CDR3 is 15 residues. With 5 bases clipped from V and 3 bases from J, the junction kept 10 bases outside the gene matches. The CDR3 DNA is TGTGCCAGCAGAGCTCCTAGGGGGCCGGACACTGAAGCTTTCTTT. Its translation: CASRAPRGPDTEAFF.

This chain connects TRBV27 to TRBJ2-7; a possible D gene is TRBD1 (6 bases). The CDR3 has 15 residues. Per germline, CDR1 MNHEY and CDR2 SMNVEV (reference sequence). V was cut by 3 bases and J by 1 base, with 13 bases left in between. CDR3 sequence reads: CASSFVGQRSYEQYF. The CDR3 DNA follows: TGTGCCAGCAGTTTTGTAGGACAGCGGTCCTACGAGCAGTACTTC.

The chain joins TRBV10-2 to TRBJ1-2; no reliable D call. This CDR3 region has 11 residues. V was shortened by 6 bases and J by 6 bases, with 8 bases between the two germline ends. Germline CDR1 and CDR2: WSHSY and SAAADI. The CDR3 bases are TGCGCCAGCAGGGGGAAGGATGGCTACACCTTC. This codes for CASRGKDGYTF.

This clone counts as medium-sized. The chain combines TRBV19 with TRBJ2-7, with 7 positions matching TRBD2. J gave up 3 bases and V 3 bases, and 2 bases lay outside the gene matches. CDR3 length equals 13 residues. Germline loops: CDR1 LNHDA, CDR2 SQIVND (reference sequence). The CDR3 nucleotides read TGTGCCAGTAGTATGTGGACTAGCTACGAGCAGTACTTC. This sequence encodes CASSMWTSYEQYF.

The chain is built from TRBV6-6 and TRBJ1-2, with D possibly matching TRBD1 (6 bases). The V end was cut by 8 bases, the J end by 0 bases, with 16 bases between. The CDR3 sequence is 15 residues long. Germline lookup yields CDR1 MNHNY and CDR2 SVGAGI (reference sequence). The CDR3 DNA follows: TGTGCCAGCGAGTTGGGGGCGGGCACTAACTATGGCTACACCTTC. This encodes CASELGAGTNYGYTF.

The rearrangement uses TRBV6-5 and TRBJ2-2; D is unresolved. V was cut by 6 bases and J by 6 bases, with 17 bases left in between. Germline V CDR1 and CDR2: MNHEY, SVGAGI. The CDR3 length is 15 residues. DNA of the CDR3: TGTGCCAGCAGCCCGAGACTCGGAGCCGCCGGGGAGCTGTTTTTT. Its translation: CASSPRLGAAGELFF.

The rearrangement uses TRBV27 and TRBJ2-1; D remains ambiguous. The CDR3 runs 16 residues. Trimming removed 0 bases at V and 0 bases at J, with 9 bases between. Germline loops: CDR1 MNHEY, CDR2 SMNVEV (reference sequence). This CDR3 reads CASSLSSSRSYNEQFF. The CDR3 DNA reads TGTGCCAGCAGTTTATCCTCCAGTCGCTCCTACAATGAGCAGTTCTTC.

The CDR3 region is CASQTGNEQFF. Written as DNA, the CDR3 is TGTGCCAGCCAAACGGGAAATGAGCAGTTCTTC. J is TRBJ2-1 and V is TRBV27, with D perhaps matching TRBD2 (5 bases). V was pared by 8 bases and J by 7 bases, with 9 bases between. CDR3 length: 11 residues. Germline V gives CDR1 MNHEY, CDR2 SMNVEV (reference sequence).

For the CDR3, the DNA is TGTGCCAGCAGTGAAGGGGGGGTTACAACTAATGAAAAACTGTTTTTT. Its protein product is CASSEGGVTTNEKLFF. V and J are TRBV6-1 and TRBJ1-4; perhaps TRBD1 as D (5 bases). The length of the CDR3 is 16 residues. Per germline, CDR1 MNHNS and CDR2 SASEGT. V was trimmed by 1 base and J by 0 bases, leaving 9 bases between them.

This clone ranks as medium-sized. In DNA, the CDR3 is TGTGCCAGCAGCTTGGGGAGGGGGCCTTACTACGAGCAGTACTTC. It encodes CASSLGRGPYYEQYF. The V and J genes are TRBV5-4 and TRBJ2-7, with D possibly TRBD1 on 7 matching bases. The CDR3 has 15 amino acids. V lost 0 bases and J 3 bases, leaving 13 bases between the germline ends. Germline loops: CDR1 SGHNT, CDR2 YYREEE (reference sequence).